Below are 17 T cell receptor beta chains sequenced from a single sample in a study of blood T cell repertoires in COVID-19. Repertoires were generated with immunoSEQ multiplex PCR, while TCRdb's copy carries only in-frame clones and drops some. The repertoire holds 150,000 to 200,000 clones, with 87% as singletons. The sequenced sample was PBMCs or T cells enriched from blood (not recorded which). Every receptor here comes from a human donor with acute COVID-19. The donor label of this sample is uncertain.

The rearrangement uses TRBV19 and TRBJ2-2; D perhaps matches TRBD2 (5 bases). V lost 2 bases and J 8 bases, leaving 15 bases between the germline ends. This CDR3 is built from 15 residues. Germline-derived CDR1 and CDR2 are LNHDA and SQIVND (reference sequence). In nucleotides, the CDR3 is TGTGCCAGTAGTATACGAGGGCCTCAGGAGGGGGAGCTGTTTTTT. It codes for CASSIRGPQEGELFF.

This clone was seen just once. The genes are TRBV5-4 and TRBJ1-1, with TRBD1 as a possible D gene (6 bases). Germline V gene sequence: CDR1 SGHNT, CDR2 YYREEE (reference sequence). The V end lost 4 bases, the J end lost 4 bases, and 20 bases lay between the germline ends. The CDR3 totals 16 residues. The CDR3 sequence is CASSPGGLNEITEAFF. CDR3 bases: TGTGCCAGCAGCCCCGGGGGGCTTAACGAAATCACTGAAGCTTTCTTT.

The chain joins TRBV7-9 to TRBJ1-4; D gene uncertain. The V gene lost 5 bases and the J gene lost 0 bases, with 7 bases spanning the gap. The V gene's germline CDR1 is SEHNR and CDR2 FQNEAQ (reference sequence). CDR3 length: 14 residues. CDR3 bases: TGTGCCAGCAGCCCCGGGACAACTAATGAAAAACTGTTTTTT. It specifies CASSPGTTNEKLFF.

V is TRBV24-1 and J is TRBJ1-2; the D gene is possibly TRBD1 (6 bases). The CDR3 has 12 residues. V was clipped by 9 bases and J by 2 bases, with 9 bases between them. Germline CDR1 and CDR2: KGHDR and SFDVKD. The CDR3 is CATEDRNYGYTF. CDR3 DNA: TGTGCCACCGAGGACAGAAACTATGGCTACACCTTC.

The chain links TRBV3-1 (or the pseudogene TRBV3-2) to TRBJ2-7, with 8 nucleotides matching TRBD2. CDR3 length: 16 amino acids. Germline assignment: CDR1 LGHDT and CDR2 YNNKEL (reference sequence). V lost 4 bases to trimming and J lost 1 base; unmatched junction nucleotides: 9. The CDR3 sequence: CASSPPRAGASYEQYF. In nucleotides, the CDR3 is TGTGCCAGCAGCCCCCCACGAGCGGGGGCGTCCTACGAGCAGTACTTC.

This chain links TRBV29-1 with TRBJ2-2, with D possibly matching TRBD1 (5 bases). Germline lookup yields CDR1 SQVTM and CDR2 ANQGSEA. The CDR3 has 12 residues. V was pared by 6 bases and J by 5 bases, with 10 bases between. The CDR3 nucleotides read TGCAGCGTCGGCAGGGTAACCGGGGAGCTGTTTTTT. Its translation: CSVGRVTGELFF.

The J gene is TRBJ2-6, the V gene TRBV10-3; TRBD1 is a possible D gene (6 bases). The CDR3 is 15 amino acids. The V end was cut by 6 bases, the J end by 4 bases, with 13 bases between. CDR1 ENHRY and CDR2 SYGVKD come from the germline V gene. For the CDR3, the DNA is TGTGCCATCAGCCACTCACAGGGAGGGGCCAACGTCCTGACTTTC. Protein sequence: CAISHSQGGANVLTF.

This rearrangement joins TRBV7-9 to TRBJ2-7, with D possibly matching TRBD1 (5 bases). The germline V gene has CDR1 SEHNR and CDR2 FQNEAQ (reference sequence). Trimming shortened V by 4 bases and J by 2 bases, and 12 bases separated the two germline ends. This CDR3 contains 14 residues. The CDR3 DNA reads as TGTGCCAGCAGCTCCCCGACAGTCACCTACGAGCAGTACTTC. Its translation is CASSSPTVTYEQYF.

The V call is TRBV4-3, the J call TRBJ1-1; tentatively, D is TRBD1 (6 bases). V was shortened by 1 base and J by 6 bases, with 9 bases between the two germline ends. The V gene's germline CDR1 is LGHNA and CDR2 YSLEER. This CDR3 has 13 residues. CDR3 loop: CASSQGYRAEAFF. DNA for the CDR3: TGCGCCAGCAGCCAAGGCTACAGGGCTGAAGCTTTCTTT.

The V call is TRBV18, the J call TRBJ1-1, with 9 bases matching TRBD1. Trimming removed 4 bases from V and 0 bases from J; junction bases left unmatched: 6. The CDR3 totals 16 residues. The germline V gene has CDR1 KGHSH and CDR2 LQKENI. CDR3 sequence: CASSQGQGRVNTEAFF. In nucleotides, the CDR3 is TGTGCCAGCTCACAAGGACAGGGGAGGGTGAACACTGAAGCTTTCTTT. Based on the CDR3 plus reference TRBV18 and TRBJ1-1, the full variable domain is NAGVMQNPRHLVRRRGQEARLRCSPMKGHSHVYWYRQLPEEGLKFMVYLQKENIIDESGMPKERFSAEFPKEGPSILRIQQVVRGDSAAYFCASSQGQGRVNTEAFFGQGTRLTVV.

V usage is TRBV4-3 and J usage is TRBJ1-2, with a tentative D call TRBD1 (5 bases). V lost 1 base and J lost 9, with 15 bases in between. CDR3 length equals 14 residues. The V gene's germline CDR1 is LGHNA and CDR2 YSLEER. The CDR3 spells CASSQARDSVSYTF. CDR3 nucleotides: TGCGCCAGCAGCCAAGCCCGAGACAGTGTAAGCTACACCTTC.

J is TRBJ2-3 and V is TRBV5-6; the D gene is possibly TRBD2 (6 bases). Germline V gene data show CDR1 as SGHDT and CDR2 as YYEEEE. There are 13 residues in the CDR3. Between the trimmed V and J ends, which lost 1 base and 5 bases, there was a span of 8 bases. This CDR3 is CASSLWGVDTQYF. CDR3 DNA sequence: TGTGCCAGCAGCTTGTGGGGGGTAGATACGCAGTATTTT.

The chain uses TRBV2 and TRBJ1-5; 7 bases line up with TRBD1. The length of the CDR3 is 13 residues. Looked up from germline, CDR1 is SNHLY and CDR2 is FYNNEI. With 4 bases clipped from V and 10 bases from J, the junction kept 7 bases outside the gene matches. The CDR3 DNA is TGTGCCAGCAGTGGACAACAGGGGTCTCCCCAGCATTTT. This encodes CASSGQQGSPQHF.

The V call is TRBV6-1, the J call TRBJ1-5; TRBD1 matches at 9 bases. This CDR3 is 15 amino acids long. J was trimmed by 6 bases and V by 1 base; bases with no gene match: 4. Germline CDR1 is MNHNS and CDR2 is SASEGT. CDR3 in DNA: TGTGCCAGCAGTGAAGAGCGGACAGGGGTTCAGCCCCAGCATTTT. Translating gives CASSEERTGVQPQHF.

The CDR3 protein is CASSLVVQGIPGANVLTF. The CDR3 nucleotides read TGTGCCAGCAGCTTAGTGGTCCAGGGGATCCCTGGGGCCAACGTCCTGACTTTC. The rearrangement uses TRBV11-2 and TRBJ2-6, with D perhaps matching TRBD1 (6 bases). V lost 1 base and J 2 bases, leaving 15 bases between the germline ends. Germline assignment: CDR1 SGHAT and CDR2 FQNNGV. This CDR3 contains 18 residues.

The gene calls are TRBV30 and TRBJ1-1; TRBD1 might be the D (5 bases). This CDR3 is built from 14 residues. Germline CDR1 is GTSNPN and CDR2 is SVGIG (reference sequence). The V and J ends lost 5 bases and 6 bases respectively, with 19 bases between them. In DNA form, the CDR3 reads TGTGCCTGGGGCGAATATCCCCAAGGGGCTGAAGCTTTCTTT. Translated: CAWGEYPQGAEAFF.

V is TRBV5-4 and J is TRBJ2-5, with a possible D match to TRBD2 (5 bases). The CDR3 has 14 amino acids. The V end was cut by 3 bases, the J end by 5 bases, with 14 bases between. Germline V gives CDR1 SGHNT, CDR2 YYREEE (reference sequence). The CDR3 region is CASSSPDLRETQYF. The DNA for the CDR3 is TGTGCCAGCAGCTCACCGGACTTGAGGGAGACCCAGTACTTC.